The 29 T cell receptor beta chains below were found in one sample sequenced in a study of blood T cell repertoires in COVID-19. This table comes from immunoSEQ multiplex PCR, and its TCRdb copy is limited to in-frame clones, with some not included. The sample has 150,000 to 200,000 clones, 90% seen once. Material: peripheral blood. The source is a middle-aged man with acute or convalescent COVID-19.

This clone was observed once. Other DNA sequences of this sample code for an identical CDR3. The chain joins TRBV9 to TRBJ1-3, with a weak D call TRBD1 (5 bases). The CDR3 spans 16 residues. CDR1 SGDLS and CDR2 YYNGEE come from the germline V gene. Trimming cost V 0 bases and J 0 bases, with 10 bases left between them. CDR3 nucleotides: TGTGCCAGCAGCGTAGGTAGGGGAAGCTCTGGAAACACCATATATTTT. This gives the protein CASSVGRGSSGNTIYF.

This chain links TRBV30 with TRBJ2-1, with D tentatively TRBD1 (6 bases). Trimming removed 2 bases from V and 2 bases from J, with 10 bases in between. The CDR3 extends over 14 amino acids. The germline gives CDR1 GTSNPN, CDR2 SVGIG (reference sequence). DNA of the CDR3: TGTGCCTGGAGTTCTTGGACAGCCTACAATGAGCAGTTCTTC. This sequence encodes CAWSSWTAYNEQFF.

This clone was counted only a few times. J is TRBJ2-7 and V is TRBV9; TRBD2 matches 12 bases. The germline CDR1 and CDR2 sequences are SGDLS and YYNGEE. Unmatched junction bases numbered 9, after V lost 3 bases and J lost 5 bases. The CDR3 extends over 16 amino acids. The CDR3 DNA reads TGTGCCAGCAGCGCCCTAGCGGGAGGGTCCGGGGACGAGCAGTACTTC. This sequence encodes CASSALAGGSGDEQYF.

The gene calls are TRBV30 and TRBJ1-4; D is perhaps TRBD1 (5 bases). The CDR3 runs 13 residues. The V end lost 2 bases, the J end lost 8 bases, and 12 bases lay between the germline ends. Germline CDR1 is GTSNPN and CDR2 is SVGIG (reference sequence). CDR3 DNA: TGTGCCTGGAGTCCACAGGTTGGCGAAAAACTGTTTTTT. It yields the protein CAWSPQVGEKLFF.

This chain connects TRBV7-9 to TRBJ2-5; the D is unclear. V lost 7 bases and J 5 bases, leaving 20 bases between the germline ends. The CDR3 is 15 amino acids. CDR1 is SEHNR, CDR2 FQNEAQ, per germline (reference sequence). The CDR3 DNA sequence: TGTGCCAGCAACACTAATCCCGGCAGACCGGAGACCCAGTACTTC. Protein: CASNTNPGRPETQYF.

The rearrangement joins TRBV11-2 to TRBJ2-7; D gene uncertain. CDR3 length equals 14 residues. The ends were cut back, 4 bases at V and 0 bases at J, with 10 bases in the middle. Per germline, CDR1 SGHAT and CDR2 FQNNGV. CDR3: CASSSTRYSYEQYF. In DNA, the CDR3 is TGTGCCAGCAGCTCAACACGTTACTCCTACGAGCAGTACTTC.

The rearrangement uses TRBV6-2 or TRBV6-3 and TRBJ2-7; 13 bases are a match to TRBD2. The J segment lost 2 bases and the V segment lost 5 bases, leaving 9 bases of the junction unmatched. CDR1 is MNHEY, CDR2 SVGEGT, per germline. This CDR3 spans 17 amino acids. The CDR3 spells CASSDGLAGAPPYEQYV. DNA of the CDR3: TGTGCCAGCAGTGACGGACTAGCGGGGGCCCCACCCTACGAGCAGTACGTC.

This sequence joins TRBV27 and TRBJ2-7; 9 bases fit TRBD1. Looked up from germline, CDR1 is MNHEY and CDR2 is SMNVEV (reference sequence). The CDR3 totals 13 residues. V shed 6 bases and J 6 bases; nucleotides not matched to a gene: 6. The CDR3 reads CASRRDRDGEQYV. The CDR3 region has the DNA TGTGCCAGCAGACGGGACAGGGATGGCGAGCAGTACGTC.

The chain couples TRBV30 to TRBJ2-1; 8 bases are shared with TRBD2. The CDR3 is 14 amino acids. The ends lost 2 bases at V and 4 bases at J; junction bases unmatched: 4. Germline V gives CDR1 GTSNPN, CDR2 SVGIG (reference sequence). The CDR3 region has the DNA TGTGCCTGGAGTAGTGGCGGGGGGTACAATGAGCAGTTCTTC. Its protein product is CAWSSGGGYNEQFF. The full variable domain, its missing parts supplied by reference TRBV30 and TRBJ2-1, is SQTIHQWPATLVQPVGSPLSLECTVEGTSNPNLYWYRQAAGRGLQLLFYSVGIGQISSEVPQNLSASRPQDRQFILSSKKLLLSDSGFYLCAWSSGGGYNEQFFGPGTRLTVL.

This clone was found once. This chain connects TRBV7-8 to TRBJ2-1; 9 nucleotides align to TRBD1. This CDR3 is 15 amino acids long. Per germline, CDR1 SGHVS and CDR2 FQNEAQ. V was clipped by 5 bases and J by 3 bases; unmatched bases: 5. CDR3 coding DNA: TGTGCCAGCAGCGCCGGGACAGGGAGCTACAATGAGCAGTTCTTC. The encoded protein is CASSAGTGSYNEQFF.

The J gene is TRBJ2-1, the V gene TRBV18, with 11 bases identical to TRBD2. Unmatched junction bases numbered 6, after V lost 1 base and J lost 7 bases. CDR1 is KGHSH, CDR2 LQKENI, per germline. The CDR3 contains 16 residues. CDR3 sequence: CASSPRSGRAWNEQFF. The CDR3 nucleotides are TGTGCCAGCTCACCACGTAGCGGGAGGGCCTGGAATGAGCAGTTCTTC.

The rearrangement joins TRBV18 to TRBJ1-3, with TRBD1 identical over 7 bases. The CDR3 runs 19 residues. Trimming took 0 bases from V and 4 from J; bases not matched to a gene: 15. CDR1 and CDR2 from the germline V gene are KGHSH and LQKENI. CDR3 nucleotide sequence: TGTGCCAGCTCACCACCGAAGGGGGCGGGATACGTTCGAGGAAACACCATATATTTT. Amino acid sequence: CASSPPKGAGYVRGNTIYF.

This clone has just one count. The J gene is TRBJ2-7, the V gene TRBV27; 7 nucleotides match TRBD2. This CDR3 has 13 amino acids. The V gene end was trimmed by 4 bases and the J gene end by 3 bases; junction bases not matched to a gene: 3. From germline, CDR1 is MNHEY and CDR2 SMNVEV (reference sequence). The CDR3 DNA follows: TGTGCCAGCAGTTGGGGGGGAGTCTACGAGCAGTACTTC. Translation gives CASSWGGVYEQYF.

The gene calls are TRBV28 and TRBJ1-5; the D gene is possibly TRBD1 (5 bases). Trimming removed 4 bases at V and 1 base at J, with 8 bases between. Per germline, CDR1 MDHEN and CDR2 SYDVKM. The CDR3 has 14 residues. The CDR3, as DNA: TGTGCCAGCAGTTCGCGACAGAGCAATCAGCCCCAGCATTTT. Residues: CASSSRQSNQPQHF.

J is TRBJ1-6 and V is TRBV21-1. TRBV21-1 is described as a pseudogene. CDR3 length: 15 amino acids. The CDR3 is CASSKAARVNSPLHF. DNA for the CDR3: TGTGCCAGCAGCAAAGCGGCCCGGGTTAATTCACCCCTCCACTTT.

The chain recombines TRBV9 with TRBJ1-5; the D gene is possibly TRBD1 (5 bases). The V end was cut by 4 bases, the J end by 5 bases, with 7 bases between. Germline-derived CDR1 and CDR2 are SGDLS and YYNGEE. CDR3 length: 12 amino acids. CDR3 in amino acids: CASSTGDQPQHF. In DNA form, the CDR3 reads TGTGCCAGCAGCACGGGGGATCAGCCCCAGCATTTT.

V usage is TRBV2 and J usage is TRBJ2-7, with D maybe TRBD2 (6 bases). The CDR3 sequence is 13 residues long. Per germline, CDR1 SNHLY and CDR2 FYNNEI. Deletions cut 2 bases from V and 7 bases from J, with 12 bases between. The CDR3 DNA is TGTGCCAGCAGTGAATTTGGGGCGGGGGAGCAGTACTTC. Its translation: CASSEFGAGEQYF.

This rearrangement joins TRBV19 to TRBJ2-7; TRBD1 aligns across 7 bases. The CDR3 totals 16 residues. CDR1 LNHDA and CDR2 SQIVND come from the germline V gene (reference sequence). V was clipped by 4 bases and J by 0 bases; unmatched bases: 9. The chain's CDR3 is CASSTTHRGYSYEQYF. For the CDR3, the DNA is TGTGCCAGTAGTACCACTCACAGGGGTTACTCCTACGAGCAGTACTTC.

The chain is built from TRBV9 and TRBJ1-6; TRBD1 is a possible D gene (6 bases). Germline values: CDR1 SGDLS, CDR2 YYNGEE. This CDR3 spans 15 amino acids. The ends were cut back, 0 bases at V and 9 bases at J, with 13 bases in the middle. The CDR3 here is CASSVGGQSTSPLHF. CDR3 sequence (DNA): TGTGCCAGCAGCGTAGGGGGGCAGTCGACTTCACCCCTCCACTTT.

V is TRBV9 and J is TRBJ1-4; possibly TRBD1 for D (6 bases). Per germline, CDR1 SGDLS and CDR2 YYNGEE. Trimming shortened V by 3 bases and J by 4 bases, and 13 bases separated the two germline ends. The CDR3 length is 15 residues. CDR3: CASSASRGVNEKLFF. CDR3 sequence (DNA): TGTGCCAGCAGCGCAAGCAGGGGCGTTAATGAAAAACTGTTTTTT.

The chain combines TRBV10-3 with TRBJ1-5; possibly TRBD1 for D (5 bases). Trimming shortened V by 2 bases and J by 4 bases, and 6 bases separated the two germline ends. CDR1 ENHRY and CDR2 SYGVKD come from the germline V gene. The CDR3 loop spans 13 amino acids. The CDR3 protein is CAISEDSNQPQHF. CDR3 nucleotide sequence: TGTGCCATCAGTGAGGACAGTAATCAGCCCCAGCATTTT.

The V and J genes are TRBV29-1 and TRBJ1-1, with 9 nucleotides matching TRBD1. This CDR3 contains 15 residues. Germline assignment: CDR1 SQVTM and CDR2 ANQGSEA. Unmatched junction bases numbered 12, after V lost 6 bases and J lost 4 bases. CDR3 in amino acids: CSVADRGGGGTEAFF. The CDR3 DNA reads TGCAGCGTCGCGGACAGGGGTGGGGGAGGCACTGAAGCTTTCTTT.

The rearrangement uses TRBV2 and TRBJ2-3; no firm D call. CDR1 and CDR2 (germline): SNHLY, FYNNEI. The CDR3 has 15 amino acids. V was pared by 6 bases and J by 0 bases, with 13 bases between. The CDR3 loop is CASRLSPLSTDTQYF. CDR3 sequence (DNA): TGTGCCAGCAGACTAAGCCCACTAAGCACAGATACGCAGTATTTT.

CDR3: CASSHLNTEAFF. In DNA, the CDR3 is TGTGCCAGCAGCCATCTAAACACTGAAGCTTTCTTT. The chain recombines TRBV3-1 (or the pseudogene TRBV3-2) with TRBJ1-1; D is ambiguous. This CDR3 is built from 12 residues. Trimming shortened V by 3 bases and J by 2 bases, and 4 bases separated the two germline ends. Germline assignment: CDR1 LGHDT and CDR2 YNNKEL (reference sequence).

This clone was picked up one time. The rearrangement uses TRBV5-1 and TRBJ2-5; D perhaps matches TRBD2 (6 bases). With 0 bases removed from V and 2 bases from J, the gap between germline ends came to 14 bases. Germline CDR1 SGHRS, CDR2 YFSETQ. The CDR3 is 16 residues long. The CDR3 region is CASSLAGGIEQETQYF. DNA for the CDR3: TGCGCCAGCAGCTTGGCCGGAGGGATTGAGCAAGAGACCCAGTACTTC. The full variable domain, rest sourced from reference TRBV5-1 and TRBJ2-5, is KAGVTQTPRYLIKTRGQQVTLSCSPISGHRSVSWYQQTPGQGLQFLFEYFSETQRNKGNFPGRFSGRQFSNSRSEMNVSTLELGDSALYLCASSLAGGIEQETQYFGPGTRLLVL.

The chain uses TRBV29-1 and TRBJ1-4; the D gene is possibly TRBD1 (5 bases). CDR1 is SQVTM, CDR2 ANQGSEA, per germline. V gave up 4 bases and J gave up 4 bases, with 19 bases separating them. This CDR3 spans 16 amino acids. CDR3 in DNA: TGCAGCGTTGCCGTCCGCAGGGCCCGTAATAATGAAAAACTGTTTTTT. Translating gives CSVAVRRARNNEKLFF.

The chain joins TRBV2 to TRBJ1-2; 7 nucleotides align to TRBD1. Germline trimming cut 8 bases from V and 2 bases from J; bases unmatched to any gene: 2. Germline CDR1 and CDR2: SNHLY and FYNNEI. The CDR3 totals 12 residues. CDR3 nucleotides: TGTGCCAGCGAGGGACAGAACTATGGCTACACCTTC. Its protein product is CASEGQNYGYTF. Filled out from reference TRBV2 and TRBJ1-2, the complete variable domain reads EPEVTQTPSHQVTQMGQEVILRCVPISNHLYFYWYRQILGQKVEFLVSFYNNEISEKSEIFDDQFSVERPDGSNFTLKIRSTKLEDSAMYFCASEGQNYGYTFGSGTRLTVV.

J is TRBJ2-2 and V is TRBV5-1, with TRBD1 matching 7 bases. This CDR3 spans 14 amino acids. Trimming removed 4 bases from V and 6 bases from J; junction bases left unmatched: 6. CDR1 is SGHRS, CDR2 YFSETQ, per germline. The CDR3 here is CASSRGLVSGELFF. CDR3 in DNA: TGCGCCAGCAGCAGGGGGCTAGTTTCCGGGGAGCTGTTTTTT.

The count of this clone is one. The CDR3 region has the DNA TGTGCCAGTACGAGGTTTGCAACTAATGAAAAACTGTTTTTT. The encoded protein is CASTRFATNEKLFF. The chain has TRBV19 and TRBJ1-4, with D hard to call. V lost 7 bases, J lost 0 bases, and 9 bases lay in between. This CDR3 is built from 14 residues. Germline CDR1 and CDR2: LNHDA and SQIVND (reference sequence).